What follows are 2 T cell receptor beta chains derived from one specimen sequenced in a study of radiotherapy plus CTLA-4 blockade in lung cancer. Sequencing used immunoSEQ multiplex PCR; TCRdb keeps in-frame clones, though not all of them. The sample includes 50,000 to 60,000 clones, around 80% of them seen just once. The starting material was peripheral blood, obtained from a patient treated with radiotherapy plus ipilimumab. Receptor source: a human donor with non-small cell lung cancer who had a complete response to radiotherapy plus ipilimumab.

CDR3 sequence reads: CASSSQGIELFF. The CDR3 bases are TGTGCCAGCAGTTCACAGGGAATAGAGCTGTTTTTT. V usage is TRBV6-6 and J usage is TRBJ2-2, with a possible D match to TRBD1 (6 bases). Deletions cut 4 bases from V and 11 bases from J, with 11 bases between. This CDR3 is 12 amino acids long. The germline gives CDR1 MNHNY, CDR2 SVGAGI (reference sequence).

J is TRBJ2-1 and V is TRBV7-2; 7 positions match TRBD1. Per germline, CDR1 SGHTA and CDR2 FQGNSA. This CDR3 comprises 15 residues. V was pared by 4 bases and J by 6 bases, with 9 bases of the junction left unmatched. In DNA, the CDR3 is TGTGCCAGCAGCTCAGACAGGGAAGCCATCAATGAGCAGTTCTTC. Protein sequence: CASSSDREAINEQFF.